This TCR beta chain was obtained from a study of radiotherapy plus CTLA-4 blockade in lung cancer. Study conclusions and caveats: Clones of tumor-derived TCRs expanded in blood after radiotherapy plus ipilimumab.

Germline V gene sequence: CDR1 MNHEY, CDR2 SMNVEV (reference sequence). V lost 5 bases and J 3 bases, leaving 14 bases between the germline ends. There are 14 residues in the CDR3. Measured with immunoSEQ multiplex PCR; TCRdb has only the in-frame clones, and not every one. The sample has 85,000 to 130,000 clones, under 90% seen once; the top ten hold over 2%. A remark on this clone: Its target is not known.

The chain couples TRBV27 to TRBJ2-7; possible D gene TRBD2, 6 bases. The source material was peripheral blood, sampled from a patient treated with radiotherapy plus ipilimumab. The sequence was obtained from a human donor with non-small cell lung cancer that progressed on radiotherapy plus ipilimumab. Some clones in this sample may be carry-over from other donors' samples. In DNA, the CDR3 is TGTGCCAGCAGTGCGCGGGACGTTTTCTACGAGCAGTACTTC. As protein: CASSARDVFYEQYF.